Listed here is a single TCR beta chain. The antigen remains unidentified. This sample was included in a study of OX40 agonist ivuxolimab in advanced cancers. Study outcomes and limitations: CD4+ and CD8+ blood T cells expanded clonally by week 6 at 0.1 to 3.0 mg/kg. The authors also found low normalized T-cell clonal expansion in some nonresponders. Researchers did not determine the expanded peripheral T cells' antigen specificity.

The CDR3 sequence is 13 residues long. The ends were cut back, 3 bases at V and 5 bases at J, with 10 bases in the middle. Germline loops: CDR1 KGHSH, CDR2 LQKENI. Measured with immunoSEQ multiplex PCR; TCRdb has only the in-frame clones, and not every one. This table has 68,000 or so clones, 65% to 90% appearing once. Here the sequenced sample was CD4+ or CD8+ T cells sorted from blood, taken in a trial of the OX40 agonist ivuxolimab. This TCR was recovered from an adult with an advanced solid tumor such as melanoma, head and neck, liver or kidney cancer. This chain uses TRBV18 with TRBJ2-5, with D uncertain. The CDR3 loop reads CASSPFAFETQYF. Written as DNA, the CDR3 is TGTGCCAGCTCACCGTTTGCATTCGAGACCCAGTACTTC.